Only one count was recorded for the clone carrying this T cell receptor (beta chain). The target antigen is unknown. This record comes from a study of blood T cells in healthy people across ages. Findings and caveats of the study: Both naive CD4+ cell counts and diversity were greater in long-lived donors than in aged donors.

Using a J-beta primer mix together with a sample-barcoded 5' primer, a second PCR was run for about 6 to 12 cycles. Every molecule of cDNA carried a tag from a template-switch adaptor with 12 random nucleotides. MiXCR, run by TCRdb on the 5' RACE reads, gives a single entry per CDR3 protein. Of around 1.5 million distinct CDR3 sequences listed, 30% to 35% are singletons. Germline V gene lookup returns CDR1 DFQATT and CDR2 SNEGSKA (reference sequence). The CDR3 has 15 residues. Trimming removed 3 bases from V and 5 bases from J; junction bases left unmatched: 11. PBMCs, at least 6 million per sample, were isolated.

This chain uses TRBV20-1 with TRBJ2-7, with TRBD1 matching 9 bases. The source is a woman aged 25 to 39 in good health. The sequencing input was blood. DNA for the CDR3: TGCAGTGCTAGTCGCACCGGGACAGGGTGGGACGAGCAGTACTTC. This encodes CSASRTGTGWDEQYF.